This T cell receptor (beta chain) comes out of a study of vaccination and CD4 T cells after COVID-19. Study context: Convalescent donors were composed of six males and four females, of whom two were Hispanic.

This clonotype was observed a single time. The antigen is unknown. Documented treatment: approximately 10-day PBMC culture with coronavirus spike peptide pools or control peptides (ViraFEST assay). Sequenced with the Oncomine TCR Beta short-read assay was DNA taken from cultured CD4+ T cells. TCRdb reprocessed the PCR reads with MiXCR, giving one entry per CDR3 protein. The sample contains roughly 16,000 distinct CDR3 sequences, approximately 81% of which appear only once. Germline CDR1 and CDR2: LNHDA and SQIVND (reference sequence). The CDR3 extends over 13 amino acids. Between the trimmed V and J ends, which lost 3 bases and 3 bases, there was a span of 6 bases.

The receptor's source is a human donor who received a COVID-19 vaccine. Sample: CD4+ T cells from blood, cultured in vitro, taken after SARS-CoV-2 vaccination. This chain uses TRBV19 with TRBJ1-5; D gene uncertain. The CDR3 nucleotides are TGTGCCAGTAGTATTGGGTACAATCAGCCCCAGCATTTT. It encodes CASSIGYNQPQHF.